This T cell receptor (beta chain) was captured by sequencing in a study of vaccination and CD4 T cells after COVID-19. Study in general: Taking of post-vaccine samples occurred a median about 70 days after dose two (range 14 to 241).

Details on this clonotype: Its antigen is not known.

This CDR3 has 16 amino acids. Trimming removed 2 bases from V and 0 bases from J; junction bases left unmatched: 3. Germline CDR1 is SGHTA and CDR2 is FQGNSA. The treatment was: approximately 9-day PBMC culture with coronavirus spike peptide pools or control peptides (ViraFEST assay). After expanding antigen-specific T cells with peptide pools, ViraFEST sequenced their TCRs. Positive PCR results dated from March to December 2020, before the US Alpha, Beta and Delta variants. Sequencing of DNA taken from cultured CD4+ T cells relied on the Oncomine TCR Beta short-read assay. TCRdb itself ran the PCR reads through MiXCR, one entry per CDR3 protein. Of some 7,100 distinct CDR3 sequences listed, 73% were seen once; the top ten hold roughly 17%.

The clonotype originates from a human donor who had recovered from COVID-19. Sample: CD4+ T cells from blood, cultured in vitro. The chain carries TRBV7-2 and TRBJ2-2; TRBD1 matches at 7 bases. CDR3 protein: CASSLTGTANTGELFF. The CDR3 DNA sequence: TGTGCCAGCAGCTTAACCGGGACAGCGAACACCGGGGAGCTGTTTTTT.